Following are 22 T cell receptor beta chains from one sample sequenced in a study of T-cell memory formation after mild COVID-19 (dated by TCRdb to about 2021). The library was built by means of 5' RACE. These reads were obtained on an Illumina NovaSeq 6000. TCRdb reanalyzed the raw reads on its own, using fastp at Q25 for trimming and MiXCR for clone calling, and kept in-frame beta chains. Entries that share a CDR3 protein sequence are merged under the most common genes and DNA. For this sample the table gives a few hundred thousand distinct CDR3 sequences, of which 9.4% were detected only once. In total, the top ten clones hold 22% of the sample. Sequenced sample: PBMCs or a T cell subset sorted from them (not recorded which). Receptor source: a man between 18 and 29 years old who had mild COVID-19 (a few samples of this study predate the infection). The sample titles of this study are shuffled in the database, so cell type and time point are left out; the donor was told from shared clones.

For the CDR3, the DNA is TGTGCCAGCGGTACTCGAGGGAGCACTGAAGCTTTCTTT. This encodes CASGTRGSTEAFF. V is TRBV6-5 and J is TRBJ1-1; no clear D. Trimming took off 8 bases at V and 4 bases at J, with 14 bases between the two ends. Looked up from germline, CDR1 is MNHEY and CDR2 is SVGAGI. The CDR3 is 13 amino acids.

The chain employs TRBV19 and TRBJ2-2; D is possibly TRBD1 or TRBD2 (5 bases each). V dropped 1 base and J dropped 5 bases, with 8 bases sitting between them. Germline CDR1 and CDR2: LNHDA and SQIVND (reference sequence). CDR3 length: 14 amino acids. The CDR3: CASSIGGSTGELFF. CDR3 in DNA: TGTGCCAGTAGTATAGGGGGGTCGACCGGGGAGCTGTTTTTT.

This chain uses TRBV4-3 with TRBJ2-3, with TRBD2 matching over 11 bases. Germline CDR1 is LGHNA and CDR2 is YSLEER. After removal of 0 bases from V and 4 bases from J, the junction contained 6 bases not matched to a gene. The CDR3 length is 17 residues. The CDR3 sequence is CASSQDGLAGGPDTQYF. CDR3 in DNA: TGCGCCAGCAGCCAAGATGGCCTAGCGGGGGGCCCAGATACGCAGTATTTT.

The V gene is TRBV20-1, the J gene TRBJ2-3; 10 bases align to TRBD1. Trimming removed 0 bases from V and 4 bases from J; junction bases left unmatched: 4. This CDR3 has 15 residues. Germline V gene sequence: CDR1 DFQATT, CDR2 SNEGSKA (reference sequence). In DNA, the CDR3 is TGCAGTGCTAGAGAGCCGGGACAGGGGTCAGATACGCAGTATTTT. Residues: CSAREPGQGSDTQYF.

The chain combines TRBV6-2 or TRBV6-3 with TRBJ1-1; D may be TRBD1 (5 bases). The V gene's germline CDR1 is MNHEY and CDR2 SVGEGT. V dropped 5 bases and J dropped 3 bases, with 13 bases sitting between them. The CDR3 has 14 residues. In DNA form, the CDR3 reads TGTGCCAGCAGTGTGCCGGGGGGGTACACTGAAGCTTTCTTT. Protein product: CASSVPGGYTEAFF.

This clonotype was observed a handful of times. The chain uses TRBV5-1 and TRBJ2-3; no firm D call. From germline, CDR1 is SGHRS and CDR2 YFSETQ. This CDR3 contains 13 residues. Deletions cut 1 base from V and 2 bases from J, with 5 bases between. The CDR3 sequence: CASSLFPTDTQYF. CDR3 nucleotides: TGCGCCAGCAGCTTGTTCCCCACAGATACGCAGTATTTT. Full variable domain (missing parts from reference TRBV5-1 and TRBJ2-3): KAGVTQTPRYLIKTRGQQVTLSCSPISGHRSVSWYQQTPGQGLQFLFEYFSETQRNKGNFPGRFSGRQFSNSRSEMNVSTLELGDSALYLCASSLFPTDTQYFGPGTRLTVL.

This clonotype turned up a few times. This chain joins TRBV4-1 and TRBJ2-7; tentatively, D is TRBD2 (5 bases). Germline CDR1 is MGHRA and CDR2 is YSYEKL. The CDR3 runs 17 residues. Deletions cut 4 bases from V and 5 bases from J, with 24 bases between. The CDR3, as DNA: TGCGCCAGCAGCCGAGAGCGGTTTTTGAGACCCGGGAACGAGCAGTACTTC. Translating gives CASSRERFLRPGNEQYF.

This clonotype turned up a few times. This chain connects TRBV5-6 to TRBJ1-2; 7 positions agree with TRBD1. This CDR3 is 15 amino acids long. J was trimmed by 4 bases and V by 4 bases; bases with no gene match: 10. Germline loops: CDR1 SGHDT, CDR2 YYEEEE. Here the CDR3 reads CASSRPEGQPYGYTF. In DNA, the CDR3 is TGTGCCAGCAGCCGACCAGAGGGACAGCCCTATGGCTACACCTTC.

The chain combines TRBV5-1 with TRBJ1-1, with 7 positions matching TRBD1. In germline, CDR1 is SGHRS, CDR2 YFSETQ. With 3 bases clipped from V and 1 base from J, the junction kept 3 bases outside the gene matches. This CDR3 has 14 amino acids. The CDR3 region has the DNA TGCGCCAGCAGCTGGGGGGACAGGAACACTGAAGCTTTCTTT. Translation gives CASSWGDRNTEAFF. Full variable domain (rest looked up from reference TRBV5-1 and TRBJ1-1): KAGVTQTPRYLIKTRGQQVTLSCSPISGHRSVSWYQQTPGQGLQFLFEYFSETQRNKGNFPGRFSGRQFSNSRSEMNVSTLELGDSALYLCASSWGDRNTEAFFGQGTRLTVV.

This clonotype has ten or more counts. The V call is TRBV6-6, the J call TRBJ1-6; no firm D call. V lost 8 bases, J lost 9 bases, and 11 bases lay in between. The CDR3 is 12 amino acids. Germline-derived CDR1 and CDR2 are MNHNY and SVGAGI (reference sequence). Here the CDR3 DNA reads TGTGCCAGCGGCCAGGATAGTTCACCCCTCCACTTT. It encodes CASGQDSSPLHF.

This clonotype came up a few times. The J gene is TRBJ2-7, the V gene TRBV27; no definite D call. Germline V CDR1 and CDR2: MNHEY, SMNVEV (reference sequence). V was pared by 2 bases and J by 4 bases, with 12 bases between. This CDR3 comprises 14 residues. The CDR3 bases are TGTGCCAGCAGTTTAAGGGCAGGTTCTTACGAGCAGTACGTC. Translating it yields CASSLRAGSYEQYV.

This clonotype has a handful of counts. CDR3 nucleotides: TGTGCCAGCAGCGCGCAAGGGGGCTACTATGGCTACACCTTC. Translated, it gives CASSAQGGYYGYTF. The chain uses TRBV7-2 and TRBJ1-2; 7 bases are a match to TRBD1. The trim removed 5 bases at V and 3 bases at J, leaving 6 bases unmatched. Germline V CDR1 and CDR2: SGHTA, FQGNSA. The length of the CDR3 is 14 residues.

The CDR3: CASSRSGTAYGYTF. DNA for the CDR3: TGCGCCAGCAGCCGAAGTGGGACAGCCTATGGCTACACCTTC. V and J are TRBV4-3 and TRBJ1-2, with TRBD1 identical over 7 bases. From germline, CDR1 is LGHNA and CDR2 YSLEER. The junction had 6 bases not matched to a gene; V was cut back by 4 bases and J by 4 bases. The CDR3 has 14 amino acids.

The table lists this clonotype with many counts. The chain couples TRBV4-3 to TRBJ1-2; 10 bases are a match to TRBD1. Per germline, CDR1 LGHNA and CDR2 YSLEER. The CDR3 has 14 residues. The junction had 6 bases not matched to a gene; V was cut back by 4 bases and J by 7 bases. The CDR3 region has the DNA TGCGCCAGCAGCCTAACCGGGACAGGGGTTGGCTACACCTTC. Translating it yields CASSLTGTGVGYTF.

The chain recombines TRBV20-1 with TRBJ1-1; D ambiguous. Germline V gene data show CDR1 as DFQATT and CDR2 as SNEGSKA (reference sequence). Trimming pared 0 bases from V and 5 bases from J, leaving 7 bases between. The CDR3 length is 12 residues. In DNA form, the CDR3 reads TGCAGTGCTAGAGATCTAGGGACTGAAGCTTTCTTT. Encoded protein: CSARDLGTEAFF.

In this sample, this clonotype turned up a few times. The CDR3 loop is CASSLEQPNYGYTF. The CDR3 DNA is TGCGCCAGCAGCTTGGAACAGCCTAACTATGGCTACACCTTC. This sequence joins TRBV5-1 and TRBJ1-2; D unclear. The CDR3 loop spans 14 amino acids. Trimming took 0 bases from V and 0 from J, leaving 6 bases between them. The germline CDR1 and CDR2 sequences are SGHRS and YFSETQ.

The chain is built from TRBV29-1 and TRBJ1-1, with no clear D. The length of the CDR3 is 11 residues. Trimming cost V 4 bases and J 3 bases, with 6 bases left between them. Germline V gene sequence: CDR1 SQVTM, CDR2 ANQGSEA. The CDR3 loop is CSVGRYTEAFF. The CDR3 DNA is TGCAGCGTTGGCAGGTACACTGAAGCTTTCTTT.

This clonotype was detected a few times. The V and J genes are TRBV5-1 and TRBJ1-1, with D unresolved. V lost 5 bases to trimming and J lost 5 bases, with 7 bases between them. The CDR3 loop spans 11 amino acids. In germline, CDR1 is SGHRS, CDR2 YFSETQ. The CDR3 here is CASRGLTEAFF. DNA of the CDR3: TGCGCCAGCAGAGGGTTGACTGAAGCTTTCTTT.

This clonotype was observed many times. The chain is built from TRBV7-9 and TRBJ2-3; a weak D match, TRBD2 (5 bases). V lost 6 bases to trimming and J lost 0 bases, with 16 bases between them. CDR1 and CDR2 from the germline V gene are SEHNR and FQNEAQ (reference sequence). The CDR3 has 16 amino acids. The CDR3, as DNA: TGTGCCAGCAGTCACCCAAGGAGCGGAAGCACAGATACGCAGTATTTT. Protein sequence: CASSHPRSGSTDTQYF.

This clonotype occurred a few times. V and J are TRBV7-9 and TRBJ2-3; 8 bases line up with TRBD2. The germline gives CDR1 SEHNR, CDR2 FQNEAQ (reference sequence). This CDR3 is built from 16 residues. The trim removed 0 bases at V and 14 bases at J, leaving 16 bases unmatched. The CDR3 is CASSLAVVSRGGVLYF. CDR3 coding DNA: TGTGCCAGCAGCTTAGCAGTAGTGAGTCGGGGGGGAGTTCTGTATTTT.

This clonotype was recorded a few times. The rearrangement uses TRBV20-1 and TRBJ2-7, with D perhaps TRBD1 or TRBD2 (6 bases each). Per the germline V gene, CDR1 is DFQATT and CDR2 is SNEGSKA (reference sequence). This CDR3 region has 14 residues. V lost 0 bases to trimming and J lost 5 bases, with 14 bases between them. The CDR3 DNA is TGCAGTGCTAGAGATCTGGGGGGCGGCCACGAGCAGTACGTC. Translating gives CSARDLGGGHEQYV.

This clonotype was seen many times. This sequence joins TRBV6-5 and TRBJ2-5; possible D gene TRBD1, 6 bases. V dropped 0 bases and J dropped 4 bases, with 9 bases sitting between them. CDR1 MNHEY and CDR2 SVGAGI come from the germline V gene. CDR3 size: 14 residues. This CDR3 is CASSYSGRGETQYF. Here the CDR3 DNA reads TGTGCCAGCAGTTACTCGGGCAGGGGAGAGACCCAGTACTTC.